This is a list of T cell receptor beta chains from one sample in a study of OX40 agonist ivuxolimab in advanced cancers. Assay used: immunoSEQ multiplex PCR; TCRdb lists only in-frame clones, some missing. The sample yields tens of thousands of clones, approximately 83% seen once. Sequenced here: CD4+ or CD8+ T cells sorted from blood, sampled in a trial of the OX40 agonist ivuxolimab. The source of these receptors is an adult with an advanced solid tumor such as melanoma, head and neck, liver or kidney cancer. Both conserved end residues are part of each CDR3. A D gene is named only where the DNA matches it firmly. Clone size is given for some rows only: seen once, a few or many times, or a class if the clone is expanded.

j_call v_call d_call clone_size cdr3_nt cdr3_aa
TRBJ1-1 TRBV29-1 . . TGCAGCACCCTGACAGGGAACACTGAAGCTTTCTTT CSTLTGNTEAFF
TRBJ1-1 TRBV7-2 . . TGTGCCAGCAGCTCCCCGAACGGGGCAGGACTGATGAACACTGAAGCTTTCTTT CASSSPNGAGLMNTEAFF
TRBJ1-1 TRBV5-1 . . TGCGCCAGCAGCTTCTGGGAGAGGGACACTGAAGCTTTCTTT CASSFWERDTEAFF
TRBJ1-1 TRBV4-2 . . TGTGCCAGCAGCCAAGATGAACGGAACACTGAAGCTTTCTTT CASSQDERNTEAFF
TRBJ1-5 TRBV18 . . TGTGCCAGCTCACCAACCGGTGGAGGGGCGGAGAGGGGCAATCAGCCCCAGCATTTT CASSPTGGGAERGNQPQHF
TRBJ2-7 TRBV7-2 . . TGTGCCAGCAGCCCCCGACTGGGGCTTGGGGAGCAGTACTTC CASSPRLGLGEQYF
TRBJ2-3 TRBV18 . once TGTGCCAGCGCGAACGAACAGGGAACAGATACGCAGTATTTT CASANEQGTDTQYF
TRBJ2-5 TRBV4-3 . . TGCGCCAGCAGCCAAGTTGGAACTCTGGGAGAGACCCAGTACTTC CASSQVGTLGETQYF
TRBJ2-7 TRBV30 TRBD1 . TGTGCCTTGCGTACCGGGACAGGGGTTATCTACGAGCAGTACTTC CALRTGTGVIYEQYF
TRBJ1-4 TRBV19 . . TGTGCCAGTAGTATATTGACAGCTAATGAAAAACTGTTTTTT CASSILTANEKLFF
TRBJ1-5 TRBV21-1 . . TGTGCCAGCAGCGCCGGGACGCCCTCACCCAATCAGCCCCAGCATTTT CASSAGTPSPNQPQHF
TRBJ2-5 TRBV11-3 . . TGTGCCAGCAGCTTAGGTTCCCAGGTAGAGACCCAGTACTTC CASSLGSQVETQYF
TRBJ1-1 TRBV9 . . TGTGCCAGCAGCGTAGCCTCGAACACTGAAGCTTTCTTT CASSVASNTEAFF
TRBJ1-1 TRBV7-2 TRBD1 . TGTGCCAGCAGAAGCGGACAGGGGGCGCTACGGTTCACTGAAGCTTTCTTT CASRSGQGALRFTEAFF
TRBJ1-5 TRBV4-2 . . TGTGCCAGCAGCTTGGCAGGGGGCAATCAGCCCCAGCATTTT CASSLAGGNQPQHF
TRBJ1-5 TRBV2 . . TGTGCCAGCCGACTCCAGGGGTGGAGGAGCAATCAGCCCCAGCATTTT CASRLQGWRSNQPQHF
TRBJ1-2 TRBV19 . . TGTGCCAGGGCAAGAGAGAGGTCGGCTAACTATGGCTACACCTTC CARARERSANYGYTF
TRBJ1-1 TRBV11-3 . . TGTGCCAGCAGCTTAGATCACACTGAAGCTTTCTTT CASSLDHTEAFF
TRBJ1-3 TRBV9 . once TGTGCCAGCAGCGTAGACACCTCTGGAAACACCATATATTTT CASSVDTSGNTIYF
TRBJ2-7 TRBV4-2 TRBD2 . TGTGCCAGCAGCCAAGGCGGGAGCGCCGAGCAGTACTTC CASSQGGSAEQYF
TRBJ2-5 TRBV6-5 . . TGTGCCAGCAGCCTCGGATTGAGATCAGAGACCCAGTACTTC CASSLGLRSETQYF
TRBJ2-7 TRBV19 TRBD2 . TGTGCCAGTTCCCGCCAAGGACTAGTCCACGAGCAGTACTTC CASSRQGLVHEQYF
TRBJ1-6 TRBV30 TRBD1 . TGTGCCTGGAGTCCACAGGGGAGCTCCTATAATTCACCCCTCCACTTT CAWSPQGSSYNSPLHF
TRBJ2-2 TRBV30 . . TGTGCCTGGAGGGGAGCAGCGTCCGGGGAGCTGTTTTTT CAWRGAASGELFF